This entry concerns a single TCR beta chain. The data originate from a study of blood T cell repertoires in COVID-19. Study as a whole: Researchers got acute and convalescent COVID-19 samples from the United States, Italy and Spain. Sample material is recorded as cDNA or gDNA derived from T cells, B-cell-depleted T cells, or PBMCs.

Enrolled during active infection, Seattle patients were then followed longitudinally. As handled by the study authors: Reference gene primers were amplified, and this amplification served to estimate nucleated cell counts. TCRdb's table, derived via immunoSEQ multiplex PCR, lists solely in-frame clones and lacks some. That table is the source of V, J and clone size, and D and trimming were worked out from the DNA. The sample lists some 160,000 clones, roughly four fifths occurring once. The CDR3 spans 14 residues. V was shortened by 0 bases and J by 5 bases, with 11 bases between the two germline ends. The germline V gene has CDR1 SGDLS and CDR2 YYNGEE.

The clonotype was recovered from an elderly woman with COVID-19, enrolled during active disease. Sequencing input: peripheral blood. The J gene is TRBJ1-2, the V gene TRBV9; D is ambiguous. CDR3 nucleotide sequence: TGTGCCAGCAGCGTAGGCCAGGCCTTGTATGGCTACACCTTC. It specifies CASSVGQALYGYTF.